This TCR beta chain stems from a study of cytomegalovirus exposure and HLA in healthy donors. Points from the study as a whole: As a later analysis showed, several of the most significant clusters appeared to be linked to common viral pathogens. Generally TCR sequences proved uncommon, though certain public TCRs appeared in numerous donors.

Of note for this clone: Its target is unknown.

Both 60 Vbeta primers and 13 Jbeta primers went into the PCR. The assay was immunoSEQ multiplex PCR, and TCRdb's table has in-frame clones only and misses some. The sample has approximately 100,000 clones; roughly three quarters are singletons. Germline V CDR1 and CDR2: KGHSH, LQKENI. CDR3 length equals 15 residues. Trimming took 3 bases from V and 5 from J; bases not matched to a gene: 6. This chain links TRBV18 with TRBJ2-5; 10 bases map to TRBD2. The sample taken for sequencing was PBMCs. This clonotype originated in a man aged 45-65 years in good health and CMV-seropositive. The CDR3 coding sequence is TGTGCCAGCTCACCGCCTAGCGGGAGAGATGAGACCCAGTACTTC. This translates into CASSPPSGRDETQYF.